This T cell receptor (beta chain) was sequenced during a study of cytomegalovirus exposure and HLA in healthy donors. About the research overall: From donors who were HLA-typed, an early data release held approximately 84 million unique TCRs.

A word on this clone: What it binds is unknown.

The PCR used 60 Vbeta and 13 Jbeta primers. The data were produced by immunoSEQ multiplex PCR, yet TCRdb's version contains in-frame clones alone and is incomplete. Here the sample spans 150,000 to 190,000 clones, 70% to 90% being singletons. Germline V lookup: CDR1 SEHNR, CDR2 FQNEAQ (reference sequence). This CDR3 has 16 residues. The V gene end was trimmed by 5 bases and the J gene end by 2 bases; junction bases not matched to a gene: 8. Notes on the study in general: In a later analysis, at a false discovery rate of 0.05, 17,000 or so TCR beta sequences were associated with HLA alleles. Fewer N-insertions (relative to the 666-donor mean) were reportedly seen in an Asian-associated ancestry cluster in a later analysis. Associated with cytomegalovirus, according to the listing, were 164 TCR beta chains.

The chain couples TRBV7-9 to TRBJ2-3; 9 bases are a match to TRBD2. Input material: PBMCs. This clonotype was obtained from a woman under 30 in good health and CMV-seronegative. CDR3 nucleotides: TGTGCCAGCAGCCGGCGGCTAGCGGGGACCACAGATACGCAGTATTTT. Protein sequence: CASSRRLAGTTDTQYF.